These T cell receptor beta chains were read from a single sample in a study of T cells after yellow fever vaccination. TCRdb reanalysed the 5' RACE reads using MiXCR and keeps one entry per CDR3 protein. The table records some 500,000 distinct CDR3 sequences, approximately 15% of them present only once. The source was PBMCs, collected on the day of the yellow fever booster vaccination. The receptors here all came from a man aged 25-45 years who received the YFV17D yellow fever vaccine. The CDR3 runs from the conserved cysteine through the conserved F or W. A D gene is named only where the DNA matches it firmly. Rows may omit the clone size; those that give it use once, few, many or a size class.

d_gene	v_gene	j_gene	abundance	CDR3aa	CDR3nt
NA	TRBV19	TRBJ2-2	NA	CASSALTLITGELFF	TGTGCCAGTAGTGCTTTGACACTGATCACCGGGGAGCTGTTTTTT
NA	TRBV4-3	TRBJ2-1	few	CASSQDLDDSNEQFF	TGCGCCAGCAGCCAAGATCTTGATGACAGCAATGAGCAGTTCTTC
TRBD1	TRBV6-2/TRBV6-3	TRBJ1-1	many	CASSLQTGVNTEAFF	TGTGCCAGCAGCCTCCAAACAGGGGTGAACACTGAAGCTTTCTTT
NA	TRBV19	TRBJ2-1	few	CASSLRGSPRNEQFF	TGTGCCAGTAGCTTAAGAGGGTCTCCCCGCAATGAGCAGTTCTTC
TRBD2	TRBV10-3	TRBJ2-3	NA	CSIRTSGSITDTQYF	TGTTCCATCAGGACTAGCGGGAGTATCACAGATACGCAGTATTTT
TRBD2	TRBV29-1	TRBJ2-7	many	CSVTTSGSYEQYF	TGCAGCGTGACGACTAGCGGGAGTTACGAGCAGTACTTC
NA	TRBV5-5	TRBJ2-7	few	CASSQDGGEEAYEQYF	TGTGCCAGCAGCCAAGACGGCGGGGAGGAGGCCTACGAGCAGTACTTC
NA	TRBV20-1	TRBJ1-5	NA	CSANIPAGGGQPQHF	TGCAGTGCTAATATTCCCGCCGGGGGTGGTCAGCCCCAGCATTTT
NA	TRBV7-9	TRBJ2-7	NA	CASSLLDNPYEQYF	TGTGCCAGCAGCTTACTCGACAATCCCTACGAGCAGTACTTC
NA	TRBV28	TRBJ2-7	few	CASRAGTGPYEQYF	TGTGCCAGCAGGGCCGGGACTGGGCCCTACGAGCAGTACTTC
NA	TRBV30	TRBJ2-7	few	CAWSVTWDIGNYEQYF	TGTGCCTGGAGTGTTACCTGGGACATCGGTAACTACGAGCAGTACTTC
NA	TRBV6-5	TRBJ2-2	NA	CASSSPGGRTGELFF	TGTGCCAGCAGTTCCCCCGGGGGGCGAACCGGGGAGCTGTTTTTT
NA	TRBV7-2	TRBJ2-3	few	CASSQIWAGSSTDTQYF	TGTGCCAGCAGCCAAATATGGGCGGGATCCAGCACAGATACGCAGTATTTT
NA	TRBV7-8	TRBJ2-1	few	CASSFGPTAEQFF	TGTGCCAGCAGCTTCGGACCGACGGCTGAGCAGTTCTTC
TRBD1	TRBV5-1	TRBJ1-1	few	CASRTGEMNTEAFF	TGCGCCAGCAGGACAGGGGAGATGAACACTGAAGCTTTCTTT
NA	TRBV24-1	TRBJ2-7	few	CATSRGGEYEQYF	TGTGCCACCAGTCGGGGCGGGGAATACGAGCAGTACTTC
NA	TRBV5-1	TRBJ2-2	NA	CASVRSERTGELFF	TGCGCCAGCGTCCGGTCCGAGAGAACCGGGGAGCTGTTTTTT
NA	TRBV20-1	TRBJ2-7	few	CSALATRGSYEQYF	TGCAGTGCTCTTGCTACAAGGGGCTCCTACGAGCAGTACTTC
NA	TRBV27	TRBJ1-5	few	CASSLLQPSNQPQHF	TGTGCCAGCAGTTTATTACAGCCTAGCAATCAGCCCCAGCATTTT
TRBD1	TRBV10-1	TRBJ2-7	NA	CASSGGQAAYEQYF	TGCGCCAGCAGTGGAGGACAGGCTGCCTACGAGCAGTACTTC
NA	TRBV7-9	TRBJ2-1	once	CASSLVGKPQGNEQFF	TGTGCCAGCAGCTTAGTAGGGAAACCCCAGGGCAATGAGCAGTTCTTC
TRBD1	TRBV6-1	TRBJ1-6	NA	CASSRTGFDSPLHF	TGTGCCAGCAGTCGGACAGGTTTTGATTCACCCCTCCACTTT
TRBD2	TRBV5-1	TRBJ2-1	NA	CASSLARGSLAGANEQFF	TGCGCCAGCAGCTTGGCTCGGGGGAGCCTAGCGGGAGCCAATGAGCAGTTCTTC
TRBD1	TRBV5-1	TRBJ2-2	few	CASSLVGQVNTGELFF	TGCGCCAGCAGCTTGGTTGGACAGGTTAACACCGGGGAGCTGTTTTTT
NA	TRBV25-1	TRBJ2-1	NA	CASSDTVTVQFF	TGTGCCAGCAGTGATACGGTGACCGTCCAGTTCTTC
NA	TRBV12-3/TRBV12-4	TRBJ2-5	few	CASSILGFQETQYF	TGTGCCAGCAGTATTCTTGGCTTCCAAGAGACCCAGTACTTC
NA	TRBV7-2	TRBJ2-7	few	CASSWVPISYEQYF	TGTGCCAGCAGCTGGGTCCCTATCTCCTACGAGCAGTACTTC
NA	TRBV7-9	TRBJ2-7	NA	CASSLDRVSGEQYF	TGTGCCAGCAGCTTAGACAGGGTTTCAGGCGAGCAGTACTTC